The rows below give T cell receptor beta chains drawn from one sample of a study of radiation and T cells in renal cell carcinoma. Profiled with immunoSEQ multiplex PCR; TCRdb holds only in-frame clones, not every one. Of 20,000 or so clones in the sample, 45% to 70% are singletons; the top ten hold 12%. Sequenced here: tumor tissue, sampled from a patient whose treatment included radiotherapy and nephrectomy. These receptors were taken from a man aged 45-65 years with renal cell carcinoma. Each CDR3 is given with its conserved first and last residue. Fields, in order: D gene, J gene, V gene, clone size, CDR3 DNA, CDR3 protein. A D gene is named only where the DNA matches it firmly. Where a row states a size, it is once, few, many or the class of an expanded clone; other rows omit it.

d_call: .; j_call: TRBJ2-3; v_call: TRBV2; clone_size: .; cdr3_nt: TGTGCCAGCAGGGAAGGGAGCCGGGGGTTCACAGATACGCAGTATTTT; cdr3_aa: CASREGSRGFTDTQYF
d_call: TRBD1; j_call: TRBJ2-5; v_call: TRBV4-3; clone_size: few; cdr3_nt: TGCGCCAGCAGCCGGCACCGGGACAGCCAAGAGACCCAGTACTTC; cdr3_aa: CASSRHRDSQETQYF
d_call: .; j_call: TRBJ2-2; v_call: TRBV18; clone_size: .; cdr3_nt: TGTGCCAGCTCACAGTCGCAGACGAACACCGGGGAGCTGTTTTTT; cdr3_aa: CASSQSQTNTGELFF
d_call: TRBD1; j_call: TRBJ1-3; v_call: TRBV7-2; clone_size: .; cdr3_nt: TGTGCCAGCACCCCAGGGGGGTACGGAAACACCATATATTTT; cdr3_aa: CASTPGGYGNTIYF
d_call: TRBD2; j_call: TRBJ2-1; v_call: TRBV5-4; clone_size: .; cdr3_nt: TGTGCCAGCAGCTTGAGCGGGAGGGGAAATGAGCAGTTCTTC; cdr3_aa: CASSLSGRGNEQFF
d_call: .; j_call: TRBJ2-7; v_call: TRBV9; clone_size: medium-sized; cdr3_nt: TGTGCCAGCAGCGCAACCGGGGACGGCTCCTACGAGCAGTACTTC; cdr3_aa: CASSATGDGSYEQYF
d_call: .; j_call: TRBJ1-6; v_call: TRBV6-5; clone_size: many; cdr3_nt: TGTGCCAGCAGTTACACACAGGGCCTGGAATCACCCCTCCACTTT; cdr3_aa: CASSYTQGLESPLHF
d_call: TRBD2; j_call: TRBJ2-1; v_call: TRBV7-6; clone_size: few; cdr3_nt: TGTGCCAGCAGCTTAGACAGCGGGGGAGGGCAGTTCTTC; cdr3_aa: CASSLDSGGGQFF
d_call: .; j_call: TRBJ1-2; v_call: TRBV18; clone_size: .; cdr3_nt: TGTGCCAGCTCGCCCGGGGTCGAGCGTAACTATGGCTACACCTTC; cdr3_aa: CASSPGVERNYGYTF
d_call: TRBD1; j_call: TRBJ1-1; v_call: TRBV4-1; clone_size: few; cdr3_nt: TGCGCCAGCAGCCAGGGGGGACAGTTCAAAGCTTTCTTT; cdr3_aa: CASSQGGQFKAFF
d_call: .; j_call: TRBJ1-4; v_call: TRBV4-2; clone_size: .; cdr3_nt: TGTGCCAGCAGCCAAGATGTGAGGGGCGGGGAAAAACTGTTTTTT; cdr3_aa: CASSQDVRGGEKLFF
d_call: .; j_call: TRBJ2-2; v_call: TRBV2; clone_size: .; cdr3_nt: TGTGCCAGCAGTGAGTACAGCGGGAACACCGGGGAGCTGTTTTTT; cdr3_aa: CASSEYSGNTGELFF
d_call: .; j_call: TRBJ1-1; v_call: TRBV6-1; clone_size: .; cdr3_nt: TGTGCCAGCAGTGGCCGAGAGGGGGTGAGCACTGAAGCTTTCTTT; cdr3_aa: CASSGREGVSTEAFF
d_call: TRBD2; j_call: TRBJ2-1; v_call: TRBV6-1; clone_size: .; cdr3_nt: TGTGCCAGCAGTGCGTGGGCTAGCGGGTACAATGAGCAGTTCTTC; cdr3_aa: CASSAWASGYNEQFF
d_call: .; j_call: TRBJ1-6; v_call: TRBV4-1; clone_size: .; cdr3_nt: TGCGCCAGCAGCCAAAAAGGCGATTCATCCCTCCACTTT; cdr3_aa: CASSQKGDSSLHF
d_call: .; j_call: TRBJ2-7; v_call: TRBV18; clone_size: few; cdr3_nt: TGTGCCAGCTCACCTACAGCGGGCTACGAGCAGTACTTC; cdr3_aa: CASSPTAGYEQYF
d_call: .; j_call: TRBJ2-1; v_call: TRBV7-3; clone_size: .; cdr3_nt: TGTGCCAGCAGCTTAACCCCCGGAGGGCCCGCGCCGTTCTTC; cdr3_aa: CASSLTPGGPAPFF
d_call: .; j_call: TRBJ2-3; v_call: TRBV7-2; clone_size: .; cdr3_nt: TGTGCCAGCAGTCCCTTGGGGTCGCTATACACAGATACGCAGTATTTT; cdr3_aa: CASSPLGSLYTDTQYF
d_call: .; j_call: TRBJ1-3; v_call: TRBV2; clone_size: .; cdr3_nt: TGTGCCAGCAGCCCTGAGGCGAGCTCTGGAAACACCATATATTTT; cdr3_aa: CASSPEASSGNTIYF
d_call: TRBD2; j_call: TRBJ2-7; v_call: TRBV29-1; clone_size: few; cdr3_nt: TGCAGCGTTGTGGGTAGCGGGAACCCCTACGAGCAGTACTTC; cdr3_aa: CSVVGSGNPYEQYF
d_call: .; j_call: TRBJ2-3; v_call: TRBV7-2; clone_size: .; cdr3_nt: TGTGCCAGCAGCTTAGGGAGCGAGACCTCCTTCACAGATACGCAGTATTTT; cdr3_aa: CASSLGSETSFTDTQYF
d_call: TRBD1; j_call: TRBJ2-1; v_call: TRBV5-1; clone_size: .; cdr3_nt: TGCGCCAGCAGCCTCCAAGGGGGCGTGTACAATGAGCAGTTCTTC; cdr3_aa: CASSLQGGVYNEQFF
d_call: .; j_call: TRBJ1-2; v_call: TRBV9; clone_size: .; cdr3_nt: TGTGCCAGCAGCGTAGATACAGCCGGGGGCTATGGCTACACCTTC; cdr3_aa: CASSVDTAGGYGYTF
d_call: .; j_call: TRBJ1-1; v_call: TRBV7-9; clone_size: .; cdr3_nt: TGTGCCAGCAGCTCATCGCCAAGCTCCTCAAGTGGAACTGAAGCTTTCTTT; cdr3_aa: CASSSSPSSSSGTEAFF
d_call: .; j_call: TRBJ1-3; v_call: TRBV6-5; clone_size: .; cdr3_nt: TGTGCCAGCAGATCGCAGGGAAACACCATATATTTT; cdr3_aa: CASRSQGNTIYF
d_call: .; j_call: TRBJ1-2; v_call: TRBV6-1; clone_size: .; cdr3_nt: TGTGCCAGTAGTCAGGGGAACTATGGCTACACCTTC; cdr3_aa: CASSQGNYGYTF
d_call: .; j_call: TRBJ2-7; v_call: TRBV2; clone_size: .; cdr3_nt: TGTGCCAGCTTACAGGGCAACTACGAGCAGTACTTC; cdr3_aa: CASLQGNYEQYF
d_call: .; j_call: TRBJ2-6; v_call: TRBV2; clone_size: .; cdr3_nt: TGTGCCAGCAGAGAGGCAGGGTTCTCTGGGGCCAACGTCCTGACTTTC; cdr3_aa: CASREAGFSGANVLTF
d_call: TRBD1; j_call: TRBJ2-7; v_call: TRBV15; clone_size: .; cdr3_nt: TGTGCCACCAGCAGAGACCTGACAGGGACACGCTCCTACGAGCAGTACTTC; cdr3_aa: CATSRDLTGTRSYEQYF
d_call: TRBD1; j_call: TRBJ1-2; v_call: TRBV9; clone_size: .; cdr3_nt: TGTGCCAGCAGCACCCGGATTGATGGCAGGGGGAGCTATGGCTACACCTTC; cdr3_aa: CASSTRIDGRGSYGYTF
d_call: .; j_call: TRBJ1-3; v_call: TRBV6-5; clone_size: .; cdr3_nt: TGTGCCAGCAGTTTAGTGGGGACTGGAAACACCATATATTTT; cdr3_aa: CASSLVGTGNTIYF
d_call: TRBD2; j_call: TRBJ2-7; v_call: TRBV2; clone_size: .; cdr3_nt: TGTGCCAGCAGTGTGACTAGCGCTGATCTCACCTCCTACGAGCAGTACTTC; cdr3_aa: CASSVTSADLTSYEQYF
d_call: .; j_call: TRBJ1-2; v_call: TRBV5-5; clone_size: .; cdr3_nt: TGTGCCAGCAGCTTGATTGGACGGACAGCTAACTATGGCTACACCTTC; cdr3_aa: CASSLIGRTANYGYTF
d_call: .; j_call: TRBJ2-1; v_call: TRBV7-2; clone_size: few; cdr3_nt: TGTGCCAGCGTACTAACTCCTGCCTACAATGAGCAGTTCTTC; cdr3_aa: CASVLTPAYNEQFF
d_call: TRBD2; j_call: TRBJ2-1; v_call: TRBV19; clone_size: once; cdr3_nt: TGTGCCAGTAGGACTAGCGGGAGGGCTGAGCAGTTCTTC; cdr3_aa: CASRTSGRAEQFF
d_call: TRBD2; j_call: TRBJ2-5; v_call: TRBV7-3; clone_size: few; cdr3_nt: TGTGCCAGCAGCCCGAGAGGGACTAGCGGCCAAGAGACCCAGTACTTC; cdr3_aa: CASSPRGTSGQETQYF
d_call: TRBD2; j_call: TRBJ2-5; v_call: TRBV4-2; clone_size: .; cdr3_nt: TGTGCCAGCAGCCAAGATTTACTAGCGGGAGTTGAAGAGACCCAGTACTTC; cdr3_aa: CASSQDLLAGVEETQYF
d_call: .; j_call: TRBJ1-5; v_call: TRBV25-1; clone_size: once; cdr3_nt: TGTGCCAGCAGTGAAGAGGGGGGCAATCAGCCCCAGCATTTT; cdr3_aa: CASSEEGGNQPQHF
d_call: .; j_call: TRBJ2-5; v_call: TRBV20-1; clone_size: .; cdr3_nt: TGCAGTGCTCCCGAGGAGACCCAGTACTTC; cdr3_aa: CSAPEETQYF
d_call: TRBD1; j_call: TRBJ1-3; v_call: TRBV6-5; clone_size: .; cdr3_nt: TGTGCCAGCAGTTACTCGGCAAACAGGGGGGGAAACACCATATATTTT; cdr3_aa: CASSYSANRGGNTIYF
d_call: .; j_call: TRBJ2-3; v_call: TRBV19; clone_size: few; cdr3_nt: TGTGCCACTTCAGCGGAACCCCGCACAGATACGCAGTATTTT; cdr3_aa: CATSAEPRTDTQYF
d_call: .; j_call: TRBJ1-3; v_call: TRBV18; clone_size: few; cdr3_nt: TGTGCCAGCTCACCAACGGCCCCCACGAGCTCTGGAAACACCATATATTTT; cdr3_aa: CASSPTAPTSSGNTIYF
d_call: .; j_call: TRBJ2-7; v_call: TRBV27; clone_size: few; cdr3_nt: TGTGCCAGCAGTTTATCTTCGGGGAGCGAGCAGTACTTC; cdr3_aa: CASSLSSGSEQYF
d_call: .; j_call: TRBJ1-2; v_call: TRBV6-5; clone_size: .; cdr3_nt: TGTGCCATCCGGGTGGGGTATGGCTACACCTTC; cdr3_aa: CAIRVGYGYTF
d_call: .; j_call: TRBJ1-3; v_call: TRBV6-1; clone_size: .; cdr3_nt: TGTGCCAGCAGTGTCAGGGTGGCAGGAAACACCATATATTTT; cdr3_aa: CASSVRVAGNTIYF
d_call: TRBD2; j_call: TRBJ2-7; v_call: TRBV11-2; clone_size: .; cdr3_nt: TGTGCCAGCAGCCCGGAAACTCGCGGGACTAGCGGGTGGATTGACGAGCAGTACTTC; cdr3_aa: CASSPETRGTSGWIDEQYF
d_call: .; j_call: TRBJ1-2; v_call: TRBV5-1; clone_size: few; cdr3_nt: TGCGCCAGCAGCTTGAGTGTGCGGAGCTATGGCTACACCTTC; cdr3_aa: CASSLSVRSYGYTF
d_call: .; j_call: TRBJ1-5; v_call: TRBV2; clone_size: once; cdr3_nt: TGTGCCAGCAGGTCGGACGGGGGGGGTTCTCAGCCCCAGCATTTT; cdr3_aa: CASRSDGGGSQPQHF
d_call: TRBD1; j_call: TRBJ1-1; v_call: TRBV7-9; clone_size: .; cdr3_nt: TGCGCCAGCAGCCGTAGGGGACAGACAACTGAAGCTTTCTTT; cdr3_aa: CASSRRGQTTEAFF
d_call: .; j_call: TRBJ1-4; v_call: TRBV6-1; clone_size: .; cdr3_nt: TGTGCCAGCAGGGACGATTTAGCTAATGAAAAACTGTTTTTT; cdr3_aa: CASRDDLANEKLFF
d_call: .; j_call: TRBJ1-4; v_call: TRBV5-1; clone_size: few; cdr3_nt: TGCGCCAGCAGCCCCGGGGGGACAAGTAATGAAAAACTGTTTTTT; cdr3_aa: CASSPGGTSNEKLFF
d_call: .; j_call: TRBJ2-7; v_call: TRBV30; clone_size: .; cdr3_nt: TGTGCCTGGATCTTGGGGGGCGAGGGGTACGAGCAGTACTTC; cdr3_aa: CAWILGGEGYEQYF